This is a list of T cell receptor beta chains from one sample in a study of beta chain features in type 1 diabetes. Assay: immunoSEQ multiplex PCR; the TCRdb copy retains only in-frame clones and omits some. The repertoire has 120,000 to 150,000 clones, 10% of them found once; the top ten carry roughly 1.3%. The sequenced material came from naive CD4+ T cells from blood. The receptor source for this set is a man between 18 and 29 years old in good health. Each CDR3 is given with its conserved first and last residue. The D gene is left open where the match is weak. A clone size is listed for some rows: how often the clone was seen (once, few, many), or a class if it is expanded.

j_call d_call clone_size v_call cdr3_aa cdr3_nt
TRBJ1-2 NA few TRBV18 CASSPLAINYGYTF TGTGCCAGCTCACCACTCGCGATAAACTATGGCTACACCTTC
TRBJ2-7 NA NA TRBV5-1 CASSLDLGGGPGEQYF TGCGCCAGCAGCTTGGATTTGGGGGGGGGCCCTGGCGAGCAGTACTTC
TRBJ1-1 NA few TRBV7-9 CASSFMNTEAFF TGTGCCAGCAGCTTCATGAACACTGAAGCTTTCTTT
TRBJ2-2 NA few TRBV7-9 CASSNYSGGELFF TGTGCCAGCAGCAATTATTCCGGCGGGGAGCTGTTTTTT
TRBJ2-7 TRBD2 NA TRBV6-1 CASRSGVRYEQYF TGTGCCAGCAGGAGCGGGGTACGCTACGAGCAGTACTTC
TRBJ1-5 NA NA TRBV18 CASSPRLNGLPQHF TGTGCCAGCTCACCGAGGCTGAACGGTCTGCCCCAGCATTTT
TRBJ2-2 NA NA TRBV5-6 CASSPGLGSGELFF TGTGCCAGCAGCCCCGGCCTTGGGAGCGGGGAGCTGTTTTTT
TRBJ1-2 TRBD1 few TRBV5-1 CASRPGGTDHGYTF TGCGCCAGCAGGCCAGGCGGGACAGATCATGGCTACACCTTC
TRBJ2-7 TRBD2 NA TRBV9 CASSESGGQFYEQYF TGTGCCAGCAGCGAGAGCGGGGGGCAGTTCTACGAGCAGTACTTC
TRBJ2-3 TRBD2 NA TRBV7-8 CASRTLASDTQYF TGTGCCAGCAGAACACTAGCGTCAGATACGCAGTATTTT
TRBJ1-2 TRBD1 NA TRBV19 CASRWQGADYGYTF TGTGCCAGTAGGTGGCAGGGGGCTGACTATGGCTACACCTTC
TRBJ1-6 NA NA TRBV4-3 CASSQGQTQEALHF TGCGCCAGCAGCCAAGGGCAGACCCAAGAGGCCCTCCACTTT
TRBJ1-1 NA NA TRBV21-1 CASSKATGLLPPGHMSTEAFF TGTGCCAGCAGCAAAGCCACGGGACTTCTTCCACCGGGCCACATGAGCACTGAAGCTTTCTTT
TRBJ1-1 NA few TRBV10-3 CAISEAKQGWNTEAFF TGTGCCATCAGTGAGGCGAAGCAGGGCTGGAACACTGAAGCTTTCTTT
TRBJ2-7 NA NA TRBV28 CASSQRPPYEQYF TGTGCCAGCAGTCAGCGTCCCCCCTACGAGCAGTACTTC
TRBJ1-4 TRBD1 NA TRBV29-1 CSVRKDRGEKLFF TGCAGCGTCAGGAAGGACAGGGGTGAAAAACTGTTTTTT
TRBJ2-7 TRBD2 NA TRBV6-1 CASRTGGSNYEQYF TGTGCCAGCAGGACCGGCGGGAGCAACTACGAGCAGTACTTC
TRBJ1-2 NA few TRBV14 CASSLARARGYTF TGTGCCAGCAGCCTAGCGAGGGCGAGAGGCTACACCTTC